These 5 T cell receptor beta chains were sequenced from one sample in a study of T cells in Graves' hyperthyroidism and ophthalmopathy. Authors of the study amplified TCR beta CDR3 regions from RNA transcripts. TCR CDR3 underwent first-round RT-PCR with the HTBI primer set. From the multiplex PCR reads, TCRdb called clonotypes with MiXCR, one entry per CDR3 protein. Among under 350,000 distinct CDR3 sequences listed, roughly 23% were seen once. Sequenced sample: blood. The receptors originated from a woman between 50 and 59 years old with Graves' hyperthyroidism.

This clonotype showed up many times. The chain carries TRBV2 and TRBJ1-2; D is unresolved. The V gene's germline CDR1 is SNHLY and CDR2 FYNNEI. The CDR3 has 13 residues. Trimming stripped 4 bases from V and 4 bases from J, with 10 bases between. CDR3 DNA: TGTGCCAGCAGTGCGGTGGACGCCTATGGCTACACCTTC. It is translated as CASSAVDAYGYTF.

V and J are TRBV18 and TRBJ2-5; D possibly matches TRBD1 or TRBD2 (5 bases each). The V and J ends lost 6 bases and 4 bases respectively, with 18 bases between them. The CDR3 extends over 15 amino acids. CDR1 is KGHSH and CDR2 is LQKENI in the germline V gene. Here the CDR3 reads CASSPKGRGRETQYF. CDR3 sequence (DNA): TGTGCCAGCTCCCCGAAAGGCCGGGGCAGAGAGACCCAGTACTTC.

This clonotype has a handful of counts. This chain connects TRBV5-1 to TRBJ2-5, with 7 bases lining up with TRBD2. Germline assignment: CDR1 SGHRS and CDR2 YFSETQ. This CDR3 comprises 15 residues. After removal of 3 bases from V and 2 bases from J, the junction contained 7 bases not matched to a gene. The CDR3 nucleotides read TGCGCCAGCAGCTGGGGCCGGGGGGAACAAGAGACCCAGTACTTC. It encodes CASSWGRGEQETQYF.

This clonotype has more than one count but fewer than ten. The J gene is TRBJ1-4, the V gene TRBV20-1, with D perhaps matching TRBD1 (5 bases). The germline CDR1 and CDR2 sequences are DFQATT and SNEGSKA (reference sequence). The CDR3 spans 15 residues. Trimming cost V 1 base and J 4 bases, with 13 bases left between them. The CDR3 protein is CSARVGGTYNEKLFF. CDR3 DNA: TGCAGTGCTAGAGTTGGCGGGACTTATAATGAAAAACTGTTTTTT.

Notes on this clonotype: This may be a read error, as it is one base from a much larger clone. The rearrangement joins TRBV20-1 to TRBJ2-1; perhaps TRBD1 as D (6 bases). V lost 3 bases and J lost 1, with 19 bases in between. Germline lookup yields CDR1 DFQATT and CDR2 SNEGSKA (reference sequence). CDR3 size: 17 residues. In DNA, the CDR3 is TGCAGTGCTAGGGGTTCTACAGGGAAGGAGTCCTACAATGAGCAGTTCTTC. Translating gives CSARGSTGKESYNEQFF.